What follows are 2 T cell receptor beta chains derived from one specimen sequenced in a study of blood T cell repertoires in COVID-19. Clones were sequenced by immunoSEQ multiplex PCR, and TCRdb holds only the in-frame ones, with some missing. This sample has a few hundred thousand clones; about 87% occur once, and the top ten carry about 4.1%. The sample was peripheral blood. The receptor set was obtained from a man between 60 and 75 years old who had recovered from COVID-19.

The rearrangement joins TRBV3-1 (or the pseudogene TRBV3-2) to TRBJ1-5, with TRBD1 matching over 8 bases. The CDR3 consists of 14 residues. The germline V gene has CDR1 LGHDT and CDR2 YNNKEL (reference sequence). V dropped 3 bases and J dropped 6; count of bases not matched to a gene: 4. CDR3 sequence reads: CASSQTGVVQPQHF. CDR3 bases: TGTGCCAGCAGCCAGACAGGGGTTGTTCAGCCCCAGCATTTT.

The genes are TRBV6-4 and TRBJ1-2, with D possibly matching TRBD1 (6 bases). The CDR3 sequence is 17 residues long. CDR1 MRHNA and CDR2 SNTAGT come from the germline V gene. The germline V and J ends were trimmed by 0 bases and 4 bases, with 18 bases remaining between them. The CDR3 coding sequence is TGTGCCAGCAGTGACTCTCGGGGGGCGGGGGTTGCCTATGGCTACACCTTC. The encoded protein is CASSDSRGAGVAYGYTF.